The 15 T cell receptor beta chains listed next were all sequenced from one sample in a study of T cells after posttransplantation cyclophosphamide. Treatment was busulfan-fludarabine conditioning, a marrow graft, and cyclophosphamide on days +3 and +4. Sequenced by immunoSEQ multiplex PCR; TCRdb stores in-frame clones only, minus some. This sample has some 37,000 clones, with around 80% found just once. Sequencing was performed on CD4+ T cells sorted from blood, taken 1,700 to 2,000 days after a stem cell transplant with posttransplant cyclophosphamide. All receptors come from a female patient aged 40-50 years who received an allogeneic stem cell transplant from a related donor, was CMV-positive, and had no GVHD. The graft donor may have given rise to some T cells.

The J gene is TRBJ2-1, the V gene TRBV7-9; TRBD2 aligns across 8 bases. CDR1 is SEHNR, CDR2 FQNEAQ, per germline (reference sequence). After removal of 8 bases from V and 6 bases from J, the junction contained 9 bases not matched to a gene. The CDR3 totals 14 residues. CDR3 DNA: TGTGCCAGCGGACGGGCGGGGGGATCCAATGAGCAGTTCTTC. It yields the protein CASGRAGGSNEQFF.

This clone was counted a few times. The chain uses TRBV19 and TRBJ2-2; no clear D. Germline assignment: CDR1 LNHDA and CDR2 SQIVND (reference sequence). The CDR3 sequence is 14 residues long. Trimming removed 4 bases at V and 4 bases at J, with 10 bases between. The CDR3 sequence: CASSTGSVTGELFF. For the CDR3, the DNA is TGTGCCAGTAGTACCGGGTCTGTCACCGGGGAGCTGTTTTTT.

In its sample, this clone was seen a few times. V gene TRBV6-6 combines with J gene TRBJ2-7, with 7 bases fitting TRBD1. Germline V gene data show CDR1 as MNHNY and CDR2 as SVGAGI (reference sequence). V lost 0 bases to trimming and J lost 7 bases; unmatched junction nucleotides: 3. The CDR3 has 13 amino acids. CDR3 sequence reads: CASSYSTGEEQYF. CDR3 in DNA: TGTGCCAGCAGTTACTCAACAGGGGAAGAGCAGTACTTC.

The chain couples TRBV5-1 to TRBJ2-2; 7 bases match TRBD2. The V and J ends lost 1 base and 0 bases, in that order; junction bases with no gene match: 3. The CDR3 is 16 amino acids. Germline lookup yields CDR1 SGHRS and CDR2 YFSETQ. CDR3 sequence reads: CASSLTGLANTGELFF. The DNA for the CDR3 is TGCGCCAGCAGCTTGACCGGACTAGCGAACACCGGGGAGCTGTTTTTT. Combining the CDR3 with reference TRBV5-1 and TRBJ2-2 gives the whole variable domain KAGVTQTPRYLIKTRGQQVTLSCSPISGHRSVSWYQQTPGQGLQFLFEYFSETQRNKGNFPGRFSGRQFSNSRSEMNVSTLELGDSALYLCASSLTGLANTGELFFGEGSRLTVL.

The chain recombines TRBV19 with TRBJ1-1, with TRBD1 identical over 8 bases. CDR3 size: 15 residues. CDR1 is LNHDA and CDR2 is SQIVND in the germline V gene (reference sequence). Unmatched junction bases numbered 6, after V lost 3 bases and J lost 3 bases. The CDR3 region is CASSMVRGPDTEAFF. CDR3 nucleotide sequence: TGTGCCAGTAGTATGGTCAGGGGGCCTGACACTGAAGCTTTCTTT.

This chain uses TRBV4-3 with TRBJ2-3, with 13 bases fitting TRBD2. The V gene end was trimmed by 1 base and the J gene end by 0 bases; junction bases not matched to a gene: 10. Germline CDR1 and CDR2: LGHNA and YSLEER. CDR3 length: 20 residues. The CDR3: CASSQGSLAGGPFSTDTQYF. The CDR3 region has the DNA TGCGCCAGCAGCCAAGGGTCACTAGCGGGGGGGCCTTTTAGCACAGATACGCAGTATTTT.

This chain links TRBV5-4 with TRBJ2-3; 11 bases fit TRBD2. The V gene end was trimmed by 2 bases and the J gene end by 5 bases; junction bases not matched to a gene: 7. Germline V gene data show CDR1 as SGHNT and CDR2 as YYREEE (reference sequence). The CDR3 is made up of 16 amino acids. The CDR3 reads CASSFPTSGGKDTQYF. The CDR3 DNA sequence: TGTGCCAGCAGCTTTCCAACTAGCGGGGGAAAAGATACGCAGTATTTT.

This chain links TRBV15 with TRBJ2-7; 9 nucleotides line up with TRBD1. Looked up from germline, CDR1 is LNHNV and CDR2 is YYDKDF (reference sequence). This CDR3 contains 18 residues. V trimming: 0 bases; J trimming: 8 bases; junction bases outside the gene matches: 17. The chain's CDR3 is CATSRDRVWDRENGKQYF. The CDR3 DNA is TGTGCCACCAGCAGAGATCGAGTCTGGGACAGGGAGAATGGGAAGCAGTACTTC.

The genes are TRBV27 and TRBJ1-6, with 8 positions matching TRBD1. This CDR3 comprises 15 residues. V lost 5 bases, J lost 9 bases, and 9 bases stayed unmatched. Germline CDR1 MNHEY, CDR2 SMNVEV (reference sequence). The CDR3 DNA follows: TGTGCCAGCAGTCCCGCGACCAGGGGGCTTTCACCCCTCCACTTT. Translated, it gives CASSPATRGLSPLHF.

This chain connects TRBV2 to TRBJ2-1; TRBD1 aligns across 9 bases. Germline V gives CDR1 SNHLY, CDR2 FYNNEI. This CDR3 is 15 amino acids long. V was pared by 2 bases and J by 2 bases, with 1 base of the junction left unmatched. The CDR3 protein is CASSERQGAYNEQFF. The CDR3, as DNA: TGTGCCAGCAGTGAAAGACAGGGGGCCTACAATGAGCAGTTCTTC.

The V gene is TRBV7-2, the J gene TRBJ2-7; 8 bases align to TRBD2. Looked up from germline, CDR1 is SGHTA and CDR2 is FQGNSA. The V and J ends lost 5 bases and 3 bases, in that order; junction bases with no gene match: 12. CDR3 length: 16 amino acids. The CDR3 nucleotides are TGTGCCAGCAGCCTACGGGTAGCGGGGACCTTCTACGAGCAGTACTTC. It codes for CASSLRVAGTFYEQYF.

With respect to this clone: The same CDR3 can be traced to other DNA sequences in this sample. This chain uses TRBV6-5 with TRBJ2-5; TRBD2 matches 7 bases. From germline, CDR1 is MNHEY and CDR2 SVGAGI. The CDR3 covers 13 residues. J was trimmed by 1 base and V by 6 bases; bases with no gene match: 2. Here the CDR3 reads CASSWTSQETQYF. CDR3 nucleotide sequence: TGTGCCAGCAGCTGGACTAGCCAAGAGACCCAGTACTTC.

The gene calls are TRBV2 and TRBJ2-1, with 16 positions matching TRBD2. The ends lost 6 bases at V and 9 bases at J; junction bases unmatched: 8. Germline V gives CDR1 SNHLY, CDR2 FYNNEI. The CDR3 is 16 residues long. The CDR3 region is CASRAGTSGGAGEQFF. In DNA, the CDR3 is TGTGCCAGCAGGGCTGGGACTAGCGGGGGGGCGGGTGAGCAGTTCTTC.

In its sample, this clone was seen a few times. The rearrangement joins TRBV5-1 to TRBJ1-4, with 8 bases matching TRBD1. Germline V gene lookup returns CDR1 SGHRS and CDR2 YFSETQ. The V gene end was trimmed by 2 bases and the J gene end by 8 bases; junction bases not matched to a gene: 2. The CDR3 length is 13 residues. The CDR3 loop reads CASSLGDREKLFF. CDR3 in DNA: TGCGCCAGCAGCTTAGGGGACAGGGAAAAACTGTTTTTT.

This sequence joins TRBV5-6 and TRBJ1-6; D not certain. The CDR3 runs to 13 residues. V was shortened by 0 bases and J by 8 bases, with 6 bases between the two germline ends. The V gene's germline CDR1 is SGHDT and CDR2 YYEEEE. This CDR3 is CASSLAGDSPLHF. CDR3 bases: TGTGCCAGCAGCTTGGCCGGGGATTCACCCCTCCACTTT.